A single sample gave rise to the 4 T cell receptor beta chains below, sequenced in a study of OX40 agonist ivuxolimab in advanced cancers. Data came from immunoSEQ multiplex PCR; TCRdb stores just in-frame clones and leaves some out. The profile shows roughly 100,000 clones, about 92% of them singletons. The sample in question was CD4+ or CD8+ T cells sorted from blood, obtained in a trial of the OX40 agonist ivuxolimab. The receptors originated from an adult with an advanced solid tumor such as melanoma, head and neck, liver or kidney cancer.

The chain uses TRBV19 and TRBJ1-2; TRBD1 matches at 7 bases. CDR1 and CDR2 (germline): LNHDA, SQIVND (reference sequence). The CDR3 is 13 residues long. With V trimmed by 4 bases and J by 6 bases, 5 bases remained unmatched. In DNA form, the CDR3 reads TGTGCCAGTAGTACGAGGGGGCGGCATGGCTACACCTTC. It specifies CASSTRGRHGYTF.

The rearrangement joins TRBV18 to TRBJ1-2, with D tentatively TRBD1 (6 bases). V shed 3 bases and J shed 8 bases, with 25 bases lying between them. The CDR3 totals 17 residues. The germline gives CDR1 KGHSH, CDR2 LQKENI. The CDR3 loop is CASSPRGSPSQTIGYTF. The CDR3 DNA follows: TGTGCCAGCTCACCCAGGGGCTCACCCTCTCAAACTATCGGCTACACCTTC.

The genes are TRBV5-1 and TRBJ2-1; 7 nucleotides line up with TRBD2. The junction had 8 bases not matched to a gene; V was cut back by 3 bases and J by 2 bases. This CDR3 is built from 16 residues. Germline V gene sequence: CDR1 SGHRS, CDR2 YFSETQ. CDR3 in DNA: TGCGCCAGCAGCTCGGTCGGGAGCGGGGCCTACAATGAGCAGTTCTTC. Amino acids: CASSSVGSGAYNEQFF.

The chain recombines TRBV30 with TRBJ1-2, with no clear D. The CDR3 extends over 11 amino acids. Germline V CDR1 and CDR2: GTSNPN, SVGIG (reference sequence). V lost 0 bases, J lost 4 bases, and 3 bases lay in between. CDR3 nucleotide sequence: TGTGCCTGGAGTGTGGGCTATGGCTACACCTTC. Protein: CAWSVGYGYTF.